Below, 18 T cell receptor beta chains from the same sample are listed, as sequenced in a study of T cells after yellow fever vaccination (dated by TCRdb to between 2019 and 2020). The library relied on 5' RACE. TCRdb shows the sequencer as Illumina NovaSeq 6000. TCRdb trimmed the raw reads at Q25, called clones with MiXCR and kept productive beta chains. Duplicate CDR3 protein sequences are folded into a single record with the most common DNA and genes. This sample is represented by about 99,000 distinct CDR3 sequences; roughly 5.2% of them were singletons. The ten largest clones represent more than 40% of the sample. Read against the paper, the sample's treatment or condition label means: live attenuated yellow fever vaccine strain. The sequenced sample was CD8+ T cells sorted from PBMCs, obtained 10 days after the yellow fever booster vaccination. These receptors all stem from a man younger than 35 who received the YFV17D yellow fever vaccine.

The rearrangement uses TRBV13 and TRBJ2-1; 7 positions agree with TRBD1. CDR3 size: 13 residues. CDR1 and CDR2 (germline): PRHDT, FYEKMQ (reference sequence). V gave up 5 bases and J gave up 8 bases; unmatched junction bases: 6. This CDR3 is CASSPGGWYEQFF. CDR3 nucleotides: TGTGCCAGCAGCCCAGGGGGATGGTATGAGCAGTTCTTC.

This clonotype has more than one count but fewer than ten. The chain has TRBV4-3 and TRBJ1-5; D is unclear. Deletions cut 0 bases from V and 7 bases from J, with 10 bases between. This CDR3 is 14 amino acids long. Germline assignment: CDR1 LGHNA and CDR2 YSLEER. CDR3 sequence reads: CASSQEKLPQPQHF. The CDR3 region has the DNA TGCGCCAGCAGCCAAGAGAAGCTTCCCCAGCCCCAGCATTTT.

The CDR3 loop is CASSLGGGGNYGYTF. In DNA form, the CDR3 reads TGTGCCAGCAGTTTAGGGGGTGGGGGTAACTATGGCTACACCTTC. The chain uses TRBV12-3 or TRBV12-4 and TRBJ1-2; tentative D call: TRBD1 (5 bases). Trimming cost V 1 base and J 1 base, with 10 bases left between them. The CDR3 runs to 15 residues.

This clonotype showed up many times. The chain recombines TRBV29-1 with TRBJ2-7, with 9 positions matching TRBD2. Per germline, CDR1 SQVTM and CDR2 ANQGSEA. The trim removed 6 bases at V and 2 bases at J, leaving 5 bases unmatched. The CDR3 consists of 13 residues. The CDR3 protein is CSVERGVPYEQYF. The CDR3 DNA reads as TGCAGCGTCGAGCGGGGGGTCCCCTACGAGCAGTACTTC.

This clonotype was observed a handful of times. J is TRBJ2-3 and V is TRBV7-2, with TRBD2 matching 8 bases. The J segment lost 4 bases and the V segment lost 6 bases, leaving 6 bases of the junction unmatched. CDR1 is SGHTA and CDR2 is FQGNSA in the germline V gene. The CDR3 totals 14 residues. The CDR3 region is CASRVAGSADTQYF. CDR3 nucleotide sequence: TGTGCCAGCAGAGTAGCGGGGTCGGCAGATACGCAGTATTTT.

This clonotype was seen only a few times. The chain recombines TRBV4-2 with TRBJ2-1; no definite D call. Germline V CDR1 and CDR2: LGHNA, YNFKEQ. The CDR3 covers 15 residues. With 2 bases removed from V and 0 bases from J, the gap between germline ends came to 8 bases. CDR3 protein: CASSQTAPSYNEQFF. The CDR3 coding sequence is TGTGCCAGCAGCCAAACAGCACCCTCCTACAATGAGCAGTTCTTC.

V gene TRBV6-2 or TRBV6-3 combines with J gene TRBJ2-1, with TRBD1 identical over 7 bases. From germline, CDR1 is MNHEY and CDR2 SVGEGT. V shed 4 bases, J shed 9 bases, and the junction held 33 bases outside the gene matches. The CDR3 sequence is 22 residues long. CDR3 nucleotide sequence: TGTGCCAGCAGTTTTAGGGCCTCCGGGACAATCGCTCTTTCAGGGGGTGTGGGTGAGCAGTTCTTC. It yields the protein CASSFRASGTIALSGGVGEQFF.

This clonotype was seen only a few times. This rearrangement joins TRBV6-2 or TRBV6-3 to TRBJ2-3, with D unclear. The CDR3 totals 17 residues. With 2 bases removed from V and 6 bases from J, the gap between germline ends came to 21 bases. The germline V gene encodes CDR1 MNHEY and CDR2 SVGEGT. The CDR3 reads CASSYPPARDLSDTQYF. The CDR3, as DNA: TGTGCCAGCAGTTACCCTCCCGCTAGGGATCTCTCCGATACGCAGTATTTT.

This clonotype appeared many times. This CDR3 is CASSQRSGTSKETQYF. CDR3 sequence (DNA): TGCGCCAGCAGCCAAAGGTCGGGGACGTCCAAAGAGACCCAGTACTTC. The chain has TRBV4-1 and TRBJ2-5; D may match TRBD1 or TRBD2 (5 bases each). The CDR3 loop spans 16 amino acids. Germline CDR1 reads MGHRA; CDR2 reads YSYEKL. Between the trimmed V and J ends, which lost 2 bases and 3 bases, there was a span of 16 bases.

In its sample, this clonotype was seen many times. The chain couples TRBV5-1 to TRBJ2-1; 8 bases line up with TRBD2. Germline V gene lookup returns CDR1 SGHRS and CDR2 YFSETQ. The length of the CDR3 is 18 residues. Trimming cost V 2 bases and J 0 bases; bases outside gene matches: 10. The CDR3 DNA reads as TGCGCCAGCAGCTTCTTCAGCGGGGGTTTAAGCTCCTACAATGAGCAGTTCTTC. Its protein is CASSFFSGGLSSYNEQFF.

CDR3 DNA sequence: TGTGCCAGCAGCTTCACGACAGGGGTGGTGGAGCTGTTTTTT. This encodes CASSFTTGVVELFF. The chain is built from TRBV7-9 and TRBJ2-2, with TRBD1 identical over 8 bases. This CDR3 region has 14 residues. J lost 10 bases, V lost 3 bases, and 7 bases had no gene match. Germline CDR1 is SEHNR and CDR2 is FQNEAQ (reference sequence).

This clonotype was counted a few times. The chain combines TRBV24-1 with TRBJ2-1; D is perhaps TRBD1 (5 bases). CDR1 and CDR2 (germline): KGHDR, SFDVKD. The CDR3 length is 17 residues. The V end was cut by 5 bases, the J end by 6 bases, with 22 bases between. For the CDR3, the DNA is TGTGCCACCAGTGGTTTCCCCGTCAGGGAAGGATTCAATGAGCAGTTCTTC. Translation gives CATSGFPVREGFNEQFF.

J is TRBJ1-5 and V is TRBV4-3; no clear D gene. V was clipped by 1 base and J by 5 bases, with 12 bases between them. The germline V gene encodes CDR1 LGHNA and CDR2 YSLEER. This CDR3 spans 15 amino acids. The CDR3 DNA reads as TGCGCCAGCAGCCAAGGATGGGGAGAGTATCAGCCCCAGCATTTT. Its protein is CASSQGWGEYQPQHF.

The V call is TRBV15, the J call TRBJ1-6; D uncertain. V lost 0 bases to trimming and J lost 10 bases, with 4 bases between them. This CDR3 spans 12 amino acids. Germline V gene sequence: CDR1 LNHNV, CDR2 YYDKDF (reference sequence). The CDR3 is CATSRENSPLHF. CDR3 sequence (DNA): TGTGCCACCAGCAGAGAGAACTCACCCCTCCACTTT.

This clonotype was observed many times. The chain employs TRBV27 and TRBJ2-1; D is undetermined. Germline CDR1 MNHEY, CDR2 SMNVEV (reference sequence). Trimming took 3 bases from V and 5 from J, leaving 8 bases between them. CDR3 size: 13 residues. CDR3 region: CASSFGSNNEQFF. CDR3 nucleotides: TGTGCCAGCAGTTTCGGCTCAAACAATGAGCAGTTCTTC.

The chain couples TRBV7-9 to TRBJ2-7; D uncertain. CDR1 is SEHNR, CDR2 FQNEAQ, per germline (reference sequence). Trimming shortened V by 5 bases and J by 6 bases, and 14 bases separated the two germline ends. The length of the CDR3 is 13 residues. The CDR3 nucleotides read TGTGCCAGCAGCCCAACGGTCGTCCGCGAGCAGTACTTC. Amino acid sequence: CASSPTVVREQYF.

The chain recombines TRBV7-6 with TRBJ2-3; the D is unclear. Trimming stripped 5 bases from V and 6 bases from J, with 12 bases between. Germline V gene lookup returns CDR1 SGHVS and CDR2 FNYEAQ. This CDR3 contains 13 residues. CDR3 residues: CASSLLVEDTQYF. The CDR3 DNA reads TGTGCCAGCAGCCTTCTGGTGGAGGATACGCAGTATTTT. Drawing the rest from reference TRBV7-6 and TRBJ2-3, the complete variable domain is GAGVSQSPRYKVTKRGQDVALRCDPISGHVSLYWYRQALGQGPEFLTYFNYEAQQDKSGLPNDRFSAERPEGSISTLTIQRTEQRDSAMYRCASSLLVEDTQYFGPGTRLTVL.

V usage is TRBV15 and J usage is TRBJ1-3; D call uncertain. CDR1 and CDR2 from the germline V gene are LNHNV and YYDKDF (reference sequence). The CDR3 spans 12 residues. Trimming stripped 8 bases from V and 0 bases from J, with 5 bases between. CDR3 residues: CATGDSGNTIYF. The CDR3 DNA is TGTGCCACCGGTGACTCTGGAAACACCATATATTTT.